The sequence of this T cell receptor beta chain was determined in a study of blood T cells in healthy people across ages. Across the study: When template switching was applied, about one barcoded beta molecule was captured per two T cells. The study's findings and limits: Conclusively comparing naive with antigen-experienced cells was impossible with unsorted PBMCs. The long-lived group displayed more naive CD4+ cells, plus higher diversity, than the aged donors did.

Through a sample-barcoded 5' primer and a J-beta primer mix, a second PCR was run for roughly 7 to 11 cycles. TCRdb ran MiXCR on the 5' RACE reads and lists one entry per CDR3 protein. The sample includes hundreds of thousands of distinct CDR3 sequences, around 29% of them seen just once. Healthy Caucasian individuals from Russia aged about 6 to 95 served as donors. On this clonotype itself: The antigen is not known. The conserved closing phenylalanine or tryptophan is absent in this CDR3, likely reflecting a read error.

Trimming cost V 1 base and J 8 bases, with 11 bases left between them. The germline V gene has CDR1 LGHDT and CDR2 YNNKEL (reference sequence). The CDR3 length is 13 residues. The TCR was taken from a woman in her seventies in good health. The V and J genes are TRBV3-1 and TRBJ1-1; D is possibly TRBD1 (5 bases). Material for sequencing was blood. Written as DNA, the CDR3 is TGTGCCAGCAGCCAAGGTAGACAGTTCGAAGCTTTCATT. The encoded protein is CASSQGRQFEAFI.